The 21 T cell receptor beta chains below were found in one sample sequenced in a study of CD8 T cells in Susac syndrome. With random hexamers, roughly 0.5 to 1 ug RNA was reverse transcribed. TCRdb reprocessed the immunoSEQ multiplex PCR reads with MiXCR, giving one entry per CDR3 protein. The table has 210,000 or so distinct CDR3 sequences, roughly nine tenths seen once. What was sequenced was CD8+ T cells from PBMCs. These TCRs come from a human donor with multiple sclerosis.

This clonotype was counted a few times. V gene TRBV7-9 combines with J gene TRBJ1-4; 9 positions match TRBD1. Per germline, CDR1 SEHNR and CDR2 FQNEAQ (reference sequence). Trimming removed 5 bases from V and 6 bases from J; junction bases left unmatched: 4. This CDR3 is built from 14 residues. In DNA, the CDR3 is TGTGCCAGCAGCCAGGGACAGGGAGATGAAAAACTGTTTTTT. Its protein is CASSQGQGDEKLFF.

This clonotype was seen only once. V and J are TRBV5-6 and TRBJ2-1; 11 positions agree with TRBD2. Germline V gene lookup returns CDR1 SGHDT and CDR2 YYEEEE. With V trimmed by 5 bases and J by 7 bases, 8 bases remained unmatched. This CDR3 spans 15 amino acids. CDR3 sequence (DNA): TGTGCCAGCAGTTATAGCGGGGGGGCCAAAAATGAGCAGTTCTTC. Its translation: CASSYSGGAKNEQFF.

This sequence joins TRBV27 and TRBJ2-2; the match to TRBD2 covers 10 bases. The germline CDR1 and CDR2 sequences are MNHEY and SMNVEV (reference sequence). J was trimmed by 5 bases and V by 2 bases; bases with no gene match: 5. This CDR3 is 16 amino acids long. The CDR3 nucleotides are TGTGCCAGCAGTTTAGGTCTAGCGGGGGAAACCGGGGAGCTGTTTTTT. Translated, it gives CASSLGLAGETGELFF.

V is TRBV9 and J is TRBJ2-1; 7 bases are a match to TRBD2. CDR1 SGDLS and CDR2 YYNGEE come from the germline V gene. The CDR3 has 15 amino acids. V shed 3 bases, J shed 12 bases, and the junction held 15 bases outside the gene matches. CDR3 sequence (DNA): TGTGCCAGCAGCGGTGGATGGGCGGGAGAGGTAGGGCAGTTCTTC. Amino acids: CASSGGWAGEVGQFF.

The gene calls are TRBV18 and TRBJ1-2, with 8 bases that match TRBD1. The CDR3 is 15 residues long. CDR1 and CDR2 (germline): KGHSH, LQKENI. Trimming cost V 3 bases and J 2 bases; bases outside gene matches: 5. The CDR3 sequence is CASSPTDRANYGYTF. Here the CDR3 DNA reads TGTGCCAGCTCACCTACGGACAGGGCCAACTATGGCTACACCTTC.

The J gene is TRBJ1-5, the V gene TRBV20-1; D gene unclear. Trimming shortened V by 6 bases and J by 4 bases, and 10 bases separated the two germline ends. CDR1 is DFQATT, CDR2 SNEGSKA, per germline (reference sequence). This CDR3 spans 12 amino acids. The CDR3: CSALGGNQPQHF. In DNA, the CDR3 is TGCAGTGCCCTCGGAGGAAATCAGCCCCAGCATTTT.

The chain employs TRBV12-3 or TRBV12-4 and TRBJ1-2; 10 nucleotides align to TRBD1. J lost 4 bases, V lost 4 bases, and 3 bases had no gene match. This CDR3 region has 14 residues. The CDR3 protein is CASSWDRGSYGYTF. Here the CDR3 DNA reads TGTGCCAGCAGTTGGGACAGGGGCTCCTATGGCTACACCTTC.

The CDR3 reads CASSYSGTIYF. The CDR3 DNA reads as TGTGCCAGCAGCTACAGCGGTACCATATATTTT. The rearrangement joins TRBV12-3 or TRBV12-4 to TRBJ1-3; D unresolved. The CDR3 sequence is 11 residues long. V lost 6 bases and J lost 10, with 10 bases in between.

The chain carries TRBV15 and TRBJ2-1, with D uncertain. The CDR3 consists of 15 residues. V was shortened by 5 bases and J by 0 bases, with 11 bases between the two germline ends. CDR1 and CDR2 (germline): LNHNV, YYDKDF (reference sequence). The CDR3 bases are TGTGCCACCAGCGAGGACCAGAGCTCCTACAATGAGCAGTTCTTC. This codes for CATSEDQSSYNEQFF.

The J gene is TRBJ1-1, the V gene TRBV19; D remains unclear. Deletions cut 5 bases from V and 5 bases from J, with 15 bases between. This CDR3 has 14 residues. Germline lookup yields CDR1 LNHDA and CDR2 SQIVND (reference sequence). The DNA of the CDR3 is TGTGCCAGTAGTCCTTTGGACGCGTGGACTGAAGCTTTCTTT. Translation gives CASSPLDAWTEAFF.

The chain joins TRBV7-9 to TRBJ2-2, with 8 bases aligning to TRBD2. CDR3 length: 16 amino acids. Per the germline V gene, CDR1 is SEHNR and CDR2 is FQNEAQ (reference sequence). The trim removed 5 bases at V and 1 base at J, leaving 6 bases unmatched. CDR3 residues: CASSRGGFVNTGELFF. CDR3 DNA: TGTGCCAGCAGCCGCGGGGGGTTTGTGAACACCGGGGAGCTGTTTTTT.

The chain combines TRBV2 with TRBJ1-1; weak D call: TRBD1 (6 bases). The germline V gene has CDR1 SNHLY and CDR2 FYNNEI. This CDR3 has 14 amino acids. Trimming stripped 5 bases from V and 3 bases from J, with 13 bases between. This CDR3 is CASSKQGEHTEAFF. The CDR3 DNA reads TGTGCCAGCAGTAAACAGGGAGAGCACACTGAAGCTTTCTTT.

The gene calls are TRBV29-1 and TRBJ1-1, with D unresolved. The germline V gene encodes CDR1 SQVTM and CDR2 ANQGSEA. The CDR3 totals 10 residues. Trimming cost V 4 bases and J 3 bases, with 3 bases left between them. CDR3 nucleotide sequence: TGCAGCGTTGGGTACACTGAAGCTTTCTTT. Protein: CSVGYTEAFF.

V usage is TRBV19 and J usage is TRBJ2-7; 11 bases map to TRBD1. The CDR3 has 17 amino acids. Germline CDR1 reads LNHDA; CDR2 reads SQIVND (reference sequence). V trimming: 3 bases; J trimming: 1 base; junction bases outside the gene matches: 8. CDR3 bases: TGTGCCAGTAGTATGCCATCGGGACAGGGGGAATCCTACGAGCAGTACTTC. It codes for CASSMPSGQGESYEQYF.

The V call is TRBV19, the J call TRBJ1-1; D is unresolved. The CDR3 contains 12 residues. V lost 1 base and J lost 9, with 9 bases in between. Per the germline V gene, CDR1 is LNHDA and CDR2 is SQIVND (reference sequence). CDR3 region: CASSIATSQAFF. As DNA, the CDR3 is TGTGCCAGTAGTATAGCCACCTCACAAGCTTTCTTT.

The gene calls are TRBV4-1 and TRBJ2-5, with D perhaps matching TRBD2 (7 bases). This CDR3 is built from 16 residues. Trimming cost V 0 bases and J 2 bases, with 13 bases left between them. The germline V gene has CDR1 MGHRA and CDR2 YSYEKL. The CDR3 reads CASSQDVGGRQETQYF. The CDR3 nucleotides read TGCGCCAGCAGCCAAGATGTGGGGGGGCGGCAAGAGACCCAGTACTTC.

The CDR3 here is CASGAAYEQYF. CDR3 nucleotides: TGTGCCAGCGGGGCCGCCTACGAGCAGTACTTC. V is TRBV6-2 or TRBV6-3 and J is TRBJ2-7; D perhaps matches TRBD1 (5 bases). The CDR3 spans 11 residues. From germline, CDR1 is MNHEY and CDR2 SVGEGT. Trimming removed 8 bases at V and 2 bases at J, with 7 bases between.

The chain joins TRBV20-1 to TRBJ2-7; TRBD2 is a possible D gene (5 bases). Germline V lookup: CDR1 DFQATT, CDR2 SNEGSKA (reference sequence). The length of the CDR3 is 13 residues. The V and J ends lost 6 bases and 3 bases respectively, with 15 bases between them. CDR3 amino acids: CSAASGGYYEQYF. The CDR3 DNA follows: TGCAGTGCAGCCAGCGGAGGCTACTACGAGCAGTACTTC.

J is TRBJ2-6 and V is TRBV5-1; D unresolved. Looked up from germline, CDR1 is SGHRS and CDR2 is YFSETQ. Trimming pared 3 bases from V and 0 bases from J, leaving 7 bases between. This CDR3 is built from 15 residues. The DNA for the CDR3 is TGCGCCAGCAGCTCTGCGTCCTCTGGGGCCAACGTCCTGACTTTC. Its protein is CASSSASSGANVLTF.

J is TRBJ2-7 and V is TRBV5-6; 10 nucleotides agree with TRBD1. The CDR3 is 15 amino acids. V lost 3 bases, J lost 0 bases, and 3 bases stayed unmatched. From germline, CDR1 is SGHDT and CDR2 YYEEEE. The CDR3 DNA sequence: TGTGCCAGCAGCTGGGGGACAGGGGCCTCCTACGAGCAGTACTTC. This encodes CASSWGTGASYEQYF.

The sample holds one count of this clonotype. V and J are TRBV19 and TRBJ1-1; the D gene is possibly TRBD1 (6 bases). Germline V gives CDR1 LNHDA, CDR2 SQIVND (reference sequence). Trimming pared 8 bases from V and 4 bases from J, leaving 20 bases between. This CDR3 contains 15 residues. This CDR3 is CASAQLPSGATEAFF. CDR3 DNA: TGTGCCAGTGCACAGCTCCCGTCAGGGGCCACTGAAGCTTTCTTT.